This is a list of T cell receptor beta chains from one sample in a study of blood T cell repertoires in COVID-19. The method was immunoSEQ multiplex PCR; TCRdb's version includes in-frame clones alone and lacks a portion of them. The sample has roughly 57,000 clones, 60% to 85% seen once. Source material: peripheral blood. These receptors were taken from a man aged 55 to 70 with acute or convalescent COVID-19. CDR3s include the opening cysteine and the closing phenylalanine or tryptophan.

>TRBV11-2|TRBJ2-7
CASSLDQTAISYEQYF
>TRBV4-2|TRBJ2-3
CASSQDRGSWGAQYF
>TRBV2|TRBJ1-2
CASSEYEGGSSYGYTF
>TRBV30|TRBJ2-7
CAWSRGQGSYEQYF
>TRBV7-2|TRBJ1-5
CASSFLTGGVQPQHF
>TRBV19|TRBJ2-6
CASSALEGSGANVLTF
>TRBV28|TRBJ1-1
CASSSMTGTWTEAFF
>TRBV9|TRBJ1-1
CASSPPGGLNTEAFF
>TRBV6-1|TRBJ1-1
CASSEDMNTEAFF
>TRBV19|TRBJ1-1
CASSIAVGRGTNTEAFF
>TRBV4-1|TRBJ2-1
CASSQERLRGEQFF
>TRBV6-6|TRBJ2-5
CASRTDRGRLGETQYF
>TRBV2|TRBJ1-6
CASLSGAISPLHF
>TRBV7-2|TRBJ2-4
CASTRTGGENIQYF
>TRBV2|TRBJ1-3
CASSVDRGDTIYF
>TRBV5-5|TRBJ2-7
CASSLAGQGEYEQYF
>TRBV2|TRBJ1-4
CASNLTPSVREKLFF
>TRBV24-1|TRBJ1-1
CATSSGGLEAFF